The entry below describes one TCR beta chain. The sample comes from a study of T cell changes during pregnancy in multiple sclerosis. The CDR3 loop spans 16 amino acids. The V and J ends lost 3 bases and 5 bases, in that order; junction bases with no gene match: 8. CDR1 is SGHKS and CDR2 is YYEKEE in the germline V gene (reference sequence). The repertoire was sequenced with immunoSEQ multiplex PCR; TCRdb's copy has only in-frame clones and lacks some. The sample shows tens of thousands of clones, approximately 92% of them seen only once. The sequencing used peripheral blood, collected in the first trimester of pregnancy. The V call is TRBV5-5, the J call TRBJ2-3; 11 bases match TRBD1. This sequence originates from a female donor with multiple sclerosis, enrolled in a pregnancy study. The CDR3 is CASSWKDRGRLDTQYF. The CDR3 DNA reads TGTGCCAGCAGCTGGAAGGACAGGGGGCGCCTAGATACGCAGTATTTT. The whole variable domain, remainder taken from reference TRBV5-5 and TRBJ2-3, is DAGVTQSPTHLIKTRGQQVTLRCSPISGHKSVSWYQQVLGQGPQFIFQYYEKEERGRGNFPDRFSARQFPNYSSELNVNALLLGDSALYLCASSWKDRGRLDTQYFGPGTRLTVL.